The T cell receptor (beta chain) under discussion was sequenced for a study of T cell repertoires in cytomegalovirus infection. Study-wide points: Clonotypes of TCR beta that were HLA-C-restricted and CMV-specific dominated the ex vivo response.

About this clonotype: Its antigen is as yet unknown.

CDR1 is SGHDT and CDR2 is YYEEEE in the germline V gene. This CDR3 has 14 residues. V shed 3 bases and J 6 bases; nucleotides not matched to a gene: 3. TCRdb itself ran the reads through MiXCR, one entry per CDR3 protein. Here the sample spans fewer than 60,000 distinct CDR3 sequences, about 20% being singletons. Sequencing used CD8+ T cells from cultured PBMCs, obtained from culture after CMV antigen stimulation. The sequence was obtained from a human donor in good health (CMV status not recorded). Some clones in this sample may be carry-over from other donors' samples. The chain has TRBV5-6 and TRBJ2-1; 10 bases are shared with TRBD2. CDR3 sequence: CASSSGLAVNEQFF. CDR3 coding DNA: TGTGCCAGCAGCTCAGGACTAGCGGTCAATGAGCAGTTCTTC.